This T cell receptor beta chain was identified in a study of control samples from healthy donors and cancer patients. A note on this clone: The same CDR3 arises from other DNA sequences in this sample as well.

Libraries were prepared by immunoSEQ multiplex PCR; TCRdb keeps only in-frame clonotypes and omits some of them. The table lists more than 80,000 clones, approximately 95% of them singletons. The J segment lost 0 bases and the V segment lost 0 bases, leaving 20 bases of the junction unmatched. Germline loops: CDR1 SGHRS, CDR2 YFSETQ. The CDR3 contains 22 residues. Sequenced sample: blood. This chain links TRBV5-1 with TRBJ2-1, with 8 positions matching TRBD2. This receptor was obtained from a man aged 18 to 29 in good health. CDR3 coding DNA: TGCGCCAGCAGCTTGGGGCGGGGGGCGGGAGTAGTCGCTCCTAGCTCCTACAATGAGCAGTTCTTC. Protein: CASSLGRGAGVVAPSSYNEQFF.